What follows are 8 T cell receptor beta chains derived from one specimen sequenced in a study of identical twins. TCRdb ran MiXCR on the 5' RACE reads and lists one entry per CDR3 protein. Here the sample spans about 530,000 distinct CDR3 sequences, approximately 20% being singletons. The data were also submitted as part of a second study, on yellow fever vaccine responses in identical twins.

The material sequenced was CD4+ T cells sorted from blood. Receptors originate from a woman between 18 and 29 years old in good health.

This clonotype was counted between two and nine times. The chain joins TRBV12-3 or TRBV12-4 to TRBJ2-7; D possibly matches TRBD1 or TRBD2 (5 bases each). The CDR3 has 13 amino acids. With 6 bases removed from V and 7 bases from J, the gap between germline ends came to 16 bases. CDR3 coding DNA: TGTGCCAGCAGCCCTCGAGGGGTGAGGGAGCAGTACTTC. Its translation: CASSPRGVREQYF.

The J gene is TRBJ2-7, the V gene TRBV5-5; D may correspond to TRBD1 or TRBD2 (5 bases each). CDR3 length: 15 residues. With 3 bases removed from V and 6 bases from J, the gap between germline ends came to 19 bases. Germline V gene data show CDR1 as SGHKS and CDR2 as YYEKEE (reference sequence). CDR3 DNA: TGTGCCAGCAGCTCGTTGAGGGGAAACTCGGCCGAGCAGTACGTC. It specifies CASSSLRGNSAEQYV.

This clonotype was recorded at least ten times. This sequence joins TRBV29-1 and TRBJ2-6; perhaps TRBD1 as D (6 bases). The CDR3 covers 14 residues. Trimming pared 6 bases from V and 1 base from J, leaving 10 bases between. Germline V gives CDR1 SQVTM, CDR2 ANQGSEA. CDR3 protein: CSVKTGSGANVLTF. The DNA for the CDR3 is TGCAGCGTGAAAACAGGGTCTGGGGCCAACGTCCTGACTTTC.

This clonotype occurred a few times. The chain links TRBV3-1 to TRBJ2-3; 13 nucleotides match TRBD2. V gave up 6 bases and J gave up 8 bases; unmatched junction bases: 14. Germline lookup yields CDR1 LGHDT and CDR2 YNNKEL (reference sequence). This CDR3 contains 17 residues. The CDR3 DNA reads as TGTGCCAGCAGTCCAGCCGGACTAGCGGGGGCCTCCGGTACGCAGTATTTT. Protein product: CASSPAGLAGASGTQYF.

The genes are TRBV12-3 or TRBV12-4 and TRBJ1-1; 8 positions match TRBD1. J gave up 7 bases and V 6 bases, and 4 bases lay outside the gene matches. The CDR3 is 12 residues long. The DNA of the CDR3 is TGTGCCAGCAGGAGGACAGGGAGTGAAGCTTTCTTT. Translation: CASRRTGSEAFF.

The gene calls are TRBV2 and TRBJ1-1; D uncertain. Trimming took off 2 bases at V and 6 bases at J, with 13 bases between the two ends. CDR1 SNHLY and CDR2 FYNNEI come from the germline V gene. The CDR3 spans 14 residues. Written as DNA, the CDR3 is TGTGCCAGCAGTGAACGGGGTGGGTTTTCTGAAGCTTTCTTT. This codes for CASSERGGFSEAFF.

V and J are TRBV12-3 or TRBV12-4 and TRBJ2-3; TRBD2 aligns across 9 bases. The V and J ends lost 2 bases and 4 bases, in that order; junction bases with no gene match: 7. The CDR3 contains 16 residues. The CDR3 loop is CASSLPSGIGPDTQYF. The CDR3 nucleotides read TGTGCCAGCAGTTTACCTAGCGGGATTGGACCAGATACGCAGTATTTT.

This clonotype has only a few counts. This CDR3 reads CASSLALQGAYEQYV. The DNA of the CDR3 is TGTGCCAGCAGTTTAGCGCTCCAGGGGGCCTACGAGCAGTACGTC. V gene TRBV12-3 or TRBV12-4 combines with J gene TRBJ2-7; the match to TRBD1 covers 7 bases. The V and J ends lost 0 bases and 2 bases, in that order; junction bases with no gene match: 4. The CDR3 runs 15 residues.